This note documents a single TCR beta chain sequence. Authors' analysis steps: Estimation of nucleated cell counts was performed using reference gene primer amplification. Sequenced by immunoSEQ multiplex PCR; TCRdb stores in-frame clones only, minus some. V and J calls and clone size are as listed in that table; D and trimming were resolved from the DNA. The sample gives hundreds of thousands of clones, roughly nine tenths of which show up once; approximately 2.8% is in the top ten. The data were obtained in a study of blood T cell repertoires in COVID-19. Study as a whole: Recovered status in Cohort 3 required two negative PCRs, clearance, or symptom resolution. Researchers got acute and convalescent COVID-19 samples from the United States, Italy and Spain.

CDR1 and CDR2 from the germline V gene are SGHTA and FQGNSA. The V and J ends lost 6 bases and 3 bases, in that order; junction bases with no gene match: 9. The CDR3 length is 16 residues. The V gene is TRBV7-2, the J gene TRBJ2-5; 11 nucleotides agree with TRBD2. The sequenced material came from PBMCs or T cells enriched from blood (not recorded which). This sequence originates from a woman between 50 and 59 years old in a cohort exposed to, infected with or recovered from COVID-19 (not recorded which). CDR3 in amino acids: CASSPRKLAGEETQYF. The CDR3 region has the DNA TGTGCCAGCAGTCCACGAAAACTAGCGGGGGAAGAGACCCAGTACTTC.